The 18 T cell receptor beta chains below come from one sample, sequenced in a study of blood T cell repertoires in COVID-19. Sequencing used immunoSEQ multiplex PCR; TCRdb keeps in-frame clones, though not all of them. The table records 250,000 to 300,000 clones, about nine tenths of them present only once. Sequenced sample: PBMCs or T cells enriched from blood (not recorded which). Receptors were obtained from a woman aged 40-49 years with acute COVID-19.

The chain joins TRBV24-1 to TRBJ2-5, with 10 bases identical to TRBD2. The junction had 7 bases not matched to a gene; V was cut back by 3 bases and J by 4 bases. The CDR3 is 16 amino acids. The germline gives CDR1 KGHDR, CDR2 SFDVKD. The CDR3 region has the DNA TGTGCCACCAGTGATCAAGCTAGCGGGAGAGGAGAGACCCAGTACTTC. Encoded protein: CATSDQASGRGETQYF.

This chain joins TRBV7-8 and TRBJ2-2; D possibly corresponds to TRBD2 (6 bases). V dropped 3 bases and J dropped 1 base, with 15 bases sitting between them. The CDR3 totals 17 residues. Germline-derived CDR1 and CDR2 are SGHVS and FQNEAQ. CDR3 nucleotides: TGTGCCAGCAGCTTCCTCCGTGGGAGGCGGAACACCGGGGAGCTGTTTTTT. This sequence encodes CASSFLRGRRNTGELFF.

This clone was recorded only once. The chain links TRBV5-8 to TRBJ1-2; no clear D. Trimming removed 1 base at V and 7 bases at J, with 11 bases between. This CDR3 comprises 13 residues. Germline V CDR1 and CDR2: SGHTS, YDEGEE. CDR3 DNA: TGTGCCAGCAGCTTGCCCCAAGAGAGTGGCTACACCTTC. Amino acids: CASSLPQESGYTF.

The chain employs TRBV4-1 and TRBJ1-5, with a weak D call TRBD1 (6 bases). The CDR3 consists of 14 residues. V lost 2 bases to trimming and J lost 6 bases, with 11 bases between them. Germline V gene lookup returns CDR1 MGHRA and CDR2 YSYEKL. The CDR3 nucleotides are TGCGCCAGCAGCCAACGGACAGTGGGTCAGCCCCAGCATTTT. This sequence encodes CASSQRTVGQPQHF.

This chain joins TRBV11-2 and TRBJ2-7, with D maybe TRBD1 (6 bases). CDR1 is SGHAT, CDR2 FQNNGV, per germline. CDR3 size: 19 residues. With 2 bases removed from V and 4 bases from J, the gap between germline ends came to 27 bases. CDR3 DNA sequence: TGTGCCAGCAGCTTAATAGGGCACAGGGCTCTCCCCTCGCCATACGAGCAGTACTTC. Translating it yields CASSLIGHRALPSPYEQYF.

The V gene is TRBV9, the J gene TRBJ1-3; D perhaps matches TRBD1 (6 bases). Trimming left V 4 bases short and J 0 bases short, with 14 bases between. Germline V gene data show CDR1 as SGDLS and CDR2 as YYNGEE. The CDR3 totals 16 residues. The CDR3 DNA sequence: TGTGCCAGCAGCACCGACAGGAAAAGCTCTGGAAACACCATATATTTT. As protein: CASSTDRKSSGNTIYF.

The chain carries TRBV7-9 and TRBJ1-4; 10 bases match TRBD1. With 5 bases clipped from V and 0 bases from J, the junction kept 6 bases outside the gene matches. The CDR3 has 17 residues. The germline gives CDR1 SEHNR, CDR2 FQNEAQ (reference sequence). In DNA, the CDR3 is TGTGCCAGCAGCGCCGGACAGGGGGGTTCAACTAATGAAAAACTGTTTTTT. Its translation: CASSAGQGGSTNEKLFF.

This clone was counted a few times. This chain links TRBV6-2 or TRBV6-3 with TRBJ1-2; 9 bases are shared with TRBD1. Trimming cost V 5 bases and J 6 bases; bases outside gene matches: 10. The CDR3 sequence is 15 residues long. Germline CDR1 is MNHEY and CDR2 is SVGEGT. The CDR3: CASSPYRTGDNGYTF. For the CDR3, the DNA is TGTGCCAGCAGTCCATATCGGACAGGGGATAATGGCTACACCTTC.

The gene calls are TRBV24-1 and TRBJ1-2, with D maybe TRBD1 (5 bases). The V gene's germline CDR1 is KGHDR and CDR2 SFDVKD. This CDR3 has 13 amino acids. The ends were cut back, 7 bases at V and 5 bases at J, with 13 bases in the middle. CDR3 loop: CATRGDSQYGYTF. The CDR3 DNA follows: TGTGCCACCAGGGGTGACAGTCAATATGGCTACACCTTC.

V usage is TRBV28 and J usage is TRBJ2-7; 10 nucleotides match TRBD2. Germline CDR1 reads MDHEN; CDR2 reads SYDVKM. The V and J ends lost 6 bases and 7 bases, in that order; junction bases with no gene match: 15. The CDR3 spans 16 residues. The CDR3, as DNA: TGTGCCAGCAGCCCCCTGGGGAGCGGGGGGGCGGTAGAGCAGTACTTC. It is translated as CASSPLGSGGAVEQYF.

The chain links TRBV2 to TRBJ1-2; no definite D call. The ends were cut back, 0 bases at V and 1 base at J, with 6 bases in the middle. CDR1 SNHLY and CDR2 FYNNEI come from the germline V gene. CDR3 length: 14 residues. CDR3 in amino acids: CASSEASFNYGYTF. CDR3 DNA sequence: TGTGCCAGCAGTGAAGCGAGTTTTAACTATGGCTACACCTTC.

The V and J genes are TRBV6-6 and TRBJ1-2; 8 positions match TRBD1. The CDR3 runs 13 residues. V shed 4 bases, J shed 7 bases, and the junction held 5 bases outside the gene matches. Looked up from germline, CDR1 is MNHNY and CDR2 is SVGAGI (reference sequence). The CDR3, as DNA: TGTGCCAGCAGTTTGACAGGGGCTGGTGGCTACACCTTC. Translation gives CASSLTGAGGYTF.

The sample holds one count of this clone. This rearrangement joins TRBV5-3 to TRBJ2-7, with 7 bases aligning to TRBD1. TRBV5-3 is labeled an ORF, and its function is uncertain. The J segment lost 0 bases and the V segment lost 4 bases, leaving 4 bases of the junction unmatched. The CDR3 covers 14 residues. CDR3 in amino acids: CARSHRDSSYEQYF. CDR3 DNA sequence: TGTGCCAGAAGCCACCGGGACAGCTCCTACGAGCAGTACTTC.

This clone was observed once. The genes are TRBV28 and TRBJ1-6, with D possibly being TRBD1 (6 bases). Germline CDR1 is MDHEN and CDR2 is SYDVKM. Trimming took 2 bases from V and 6 from J, leaving 11 bases between them. This CDR3 comprises 15 residues. CDR3 coding DNA: TGTGCCAGCAGTTTAGGGGGCATAACTAATTCACCCCTCCACTTT. Its protein is CASSLGGITNSPLHF.

This rearrangement joins TRBV6-5 to TRBJ1-6; D is perhaps TRBD1 (6 bases). CDR3 length equals 16 residues. Germline loops: CDR1 MNHEY, CDR2 SVGAGI. V was cut by 3 bases and J by 10 bases, with 19 bases left in between. CDR3 residues: CASSYGGGQGLSPLHF. The DNA of the CDR3 is TGTGCCAGCAGTTATGGAGGCGGCCAGGGGCTATCACCCCTCCACTTT.

V and J are TRBV19 and TRBJ1-1, with a tentative D call TRBD1 (5 bases). This CDR3 is built from 13 residues. Germline V gene lookup returns CDR1 LNHDA and CDR2 SQIVND (reference sequence). V was clipped by 6 bases and J by 4 bases, with 12 bases between them. The CDR3 loop is CASRWGVRTEAFF. The CDR3 nucleotides read TGTGCCAGTAGATGGGGGGTTCGCACTGAAGCTTTCTTT.

V usage is TRBV20-1 and J usage is TRBJ1-2, with D perhaps TRBD1 (5 bases). The CDR3 loop spans 17 amino acids. Between the trimmed V and J ends, which lost 3 bases and 1 base, there was a span of 21 bases. Germline V CDR1 and CDR2: DFQATT, SNEGSKA (reference sequence). The CDR3 nucleotides are TGCAGTGCTAGTGCTGATGGCCAATTGGGGCATAACTATGGCTACACCTTC. Encoded protein: CSASADGQLGHNYGYTF.

This chain links TRBV6-2 or TRBV6-3 with TRBJ1-3; D is perhaps TRBD1 (5 bases). The CDR3 is 16 amino acids. V dropped 6 bases and J dropped 0 bases, with 15 bases sitting between them. CDR1 is MNHEY and CDR2 is SVGEGT in the germline V gene. CDR3 sequence: CASSKRQSASGNTIYF. CDR3 sequence (DNA): TGTGCCAGCAGCAAGAGACAGTCAGCCTCTGGAAACACCATATATTTT.